The source of this TCR beta chain is a study of T cells in localized non-small cell lung cancer. The CDR3 is made up of 15 amino acids. The J segment lost 3 bases and the V segment lost 5 bases, leaving 8 bases of the junction unmatched. The V gene's germline CDR1 is SGHNT and CDR2 YYREEE (reference sequence). With regard to this clone: The antigen is unknown.

Whole-study results and caveats: Uninvolved adjacent lung showed peak T cell clonality, exceeding tumor. Longer overall survival accompanied higher blood T cell density. The appearance of a median 57 of the top 100 tumor clones was seen in adjacent lung.

TCRdb's table, derived via immunoSEQ multiplex PCR, lists solely in-frame clones and lacks some. The sample lists more than 45,000 clones; 85% to 90% were seen once. This sequence joins TRBV5-4 and TRBJ2-5, with 9 positions matching TRBD1. This TCR derives from a man aged 35-69 years with stage II lung adenocarcinoma. The sample was PBMCs, taken before any cancer treatment. The chain's CDR3 is CASRSGTGLKETQYF. CDR3 nucleotide sequence: TGTGCCAGCAGGTCCGGGACAGGGCTTAAAGAGACCCAGTACTTC.